The rows below give T cell receptor beta chains drawn from one sample of a study of OX40 agonist ivuxolimab in advanced cancers. Clones were sequenced by immunoSEQ multiplex PCR, and TCRdb holds only the in-frame ones, with some missing. The repertoire holds under 40,000 clones, with 81% as singletons. This sample comprised CD4+ or CD8+ T cells sorted from blood, obtained in a trial of the OX40 agonist ivuxolimab. All receptors come from an adult with an advanced solid tumor such as melanoma, head and neck, liver or kidney cancer. Each CDR3 is given with its conserved first and last residue. Each record gives: J gene, V gene, D gene, clone size, CDR3 DNA, CDR3 protein. The D gene is left open where the match is weak. The size of a clone is reported for some rows only, either as once, few or many, or as a class for expanded clones.

J gene: TRBJ2-2
V gene: TRBV6-5
D gene: .
clone size: .
CDR3 DNA: TGTGCCAGCAGTTACACCCCCAGGGCCGGGGAGCTGTTTTTT
CDR3 protein: CASSYTPRAGELFF

J gene: TRBJ2-7
V gene: TRBV7-2
D gene: .
clone size: .
CDR3 DNA: TGTGCCAGCAGCTTAGGGGTTACAGGGACAACCAACGAGCAGTACTTC
CDR3 protein: CASSLGVTGTTNEQYF

J gene: TRBJ2-2
V gene: TRBV4-3
D gene: .
clone size: .
CDR3 DNA: TGCGCCAGCAGCCTTTCCCCAAGGGGGGACACCGGGGAGCTGTTTTTT
CDR3 protein: CASSLSPRGDTGELFF

J gene: TRBJ2-7
V gene: TRBV6-1
D gene: TRBD2
clone size: .
CDR3 DNA: TGTGCCAGCAGTCAACTAGCGGGAGACTCCTACGAGCAGTACTTC
CDR3 protein: CASSQLAGDSYEQYF

J gene: TRBJ2-4
V gene: TRBV28
D gene: .
clone size: .
CDR3 DNA: TGTGCCAGCAGTTCTGGTGGGGTAGTTGCCAAAAACATTCAGTACTTC
CDR3 protein: CASSSGGVVAKNIQYF

J gene: TRBJ2-3
V gene: TRBV29-1
D gene: TRBD1
clone size: .
CDR3 DNA: TGCAGCGTTGAGGCGGCAGGGGGTCCGGATACGCAGTATTTT
CDR3 protein: CSVEAAGGPDTQYF

J gene: TRBJ1-2
V gene: TRBV19
D gene: .
clone size: .
CDR3 DNA: TGTGCCAGTAGTATAGCTGTTAGGGGCAACTATGGCTACACCTTC
CDR3 protein: CASSIAVRGNYGYTF

J gene: TRBJ1-2
V gene: TRBV4-3
D gene: .
clone size: .
CDR3 DNA: TGCGCCAGCAGCCAAGATTGGGCAGGGAATCCCTATGGCTACACCTTC
CDR3 protein: CASSQDWAGNPYGYTF

J gene: TRBJ2-3
V gene: TRBV5-6
D gene: TRBD2
clone size: once
CDR3 DNA: TGTGCCAGCAGCTTAAGACTAGCGGGAGGACCAGATACGCAGTATTTT
CDR3 protein: CASSLRLAGGPDTQYF

J gene: TRBJ2-5
V gene: TRBV7-2
D gene: TRBD2
clone size: .
CDR3 DNA: TGTGCCAGCAGTCGACAGCGGGGGGACCAAGAGACCCAGTACTTC
CDR3 protein: CASSRQRGDQETQYF

J gene: TRBJ1-5
V gene: TRBV2
D gene: TRBD1
clone size: .
CDR3 DNA: TGTGCCAGCAGTGACCGGACAGGATTTGGCAATCAGCCCCAGCATTTT
CDR3 protein: CASSDRTGFGNQPQHF

J gene: TRBJ1-2
V gene: TRBV7-9
D gene: .
clone size: .
CDR3 DNA: TGTGCCAGCAGCTTAGGGGTCGAGTATGGCTACACCTTC
CDR3 protein: CASSLGVEYGYTF

J gene: TRBJ1-1
V gene: TRBV5-1
D gene: .
clone size: .
CDR3 DNA: TGCGCCAGCAGCTTGAGACAGTCCAGTTCGAACACTGAAGCTTTCTTT
CDR3 protein: CASSLRQSSSNTEAFF

J gene: TRBJ2-1
V gene: TRBV5-4
D gene: .
clone size: .
CDR3 DNA: TGTGCCAGCAGCTTGGGAGTGGGGGGATGGACCTACAATGAGCAGTTCTTC
CDR3 protein: CASSLGVGGWTYNEQFF

J gene: TRBJ2-2
V gene: TRBV7-2
D gene: .
clone size: .
CDR3 DNA: TGTGCCAGCAGCCCAGGGACTGCCGGGGAGCTGTTTTTT
CDR3 protein: CASSPGTAGELFF

J gene: TRBJ2-3
V gene: TRBV9
D gene: TRBD2
clone size: .
CDR3 DNA: TGTGCCAGCAGCGCCAGCGGGAGACTAGATACGCAGTATTTT
CDR3 protein: CASSASGRLDTQYF

J gene: TRBJ2-7
V gene: TRBV2
D gene: TRBD1
clone size: few
CDR3 DNA: TGTGCCAGCACACAGGGGGTATACGAGCAGTACTTC
CDR3 protein: CASTQGVYEQYF

J gene: TRBJ2-5
V gene: TRBV5-1
D gene: TRBD2
clone size: .
CDR3 DNA: TGCGCCAGCAGCTTCCTTAGCGGGACCCAAGAGACCCAGTACTTC
CDR3 protein: CASSFLSGTQETQYF

J gene: TRBJ2-4
V gene: TRBV28
D gene: .
clone size: .
CDR3 DNA: TGTGCCAGCAGGATCAGAGAAGCCAAAAACATTCAGTACTTC
CDR3 protein: CASRIREAKNIQYF

J gene: TRBJ2-5
V gene: TRBV11-2
D gene: TRBD2
clone size: .
CDR3 DNA: TGTGCCAGCAGCCCGGTACTAGCGGGGGGGATAGAGACCCAGTACTTC
CDR3 protein: CASSPVLAGGIETQYF

J gene: TRBJ2-6
V gene: TRBV5-1
D gene: .
clone size: .
CDR3 DNA: TGCGCCAGCAGCTCCTCGGGGGGCGGGACTGGGGCCAACGTCCTGACTTTC
CDR3 protein: CASSSSGGGTGANVLTF

J gene: TRBJ2-2
V gene: TRBV6-5
D gene: .
clone size: .
CDR3 DNA: TGTGCCAGCAGTTACCTCAACTACGGGGAGCTGTTTTTT
CDR3 protein: CASSYLNYGELFF

J gene: TRBJ2-7
V gene: TRBV28
D gene: TRBD1
clone size: .
CDR3 DNA: TGTGCCAGCAGTCCACCGGGACAGGTATCCTACGAGCAGTACTTC
CDR3 protein: CASSPPGQVSYEQYF

J gene: TRBJ2-4
V gene: TRBV28
D gene: TRBD1
clone size: .
CDR3 DNA: TGTGCCAGCCGGGACAGGTTGATTAGAGGAAACATTCAGTACTTC
CDR3 protein: CASRDRLIRGNIQYF

J gene: TRBJ2-5
V gene: TRBV20-1
D gene: .
clone size: .
CDR3 DNA: TGCAGTGCTCGACCCGTGGAGACCCAGTACTTC
CDR3 protein: CSARPVETQYF

J gene: TRBJ2-1
V gene: TRBV10-1
D gene: TRBD1
clone size: few
CDR3 DNA: TGCGCCAGCAGCTTAACAGGGGGTAAGAAGAATGAGCAGTTCTTC
CDR3 protein: CASSLTGGKKNEQFF

J gene: TRBJ2-3
V gene: TRBV18
D gene: TRBD1
clone size: .
CDR3 DNA: TGTGCCAGCTCGGGACAGGGGGCTGGCACAGATACGCAGTATTTT
CDR3 protein: CASSGQGAGTDTQYF

J gene: TRBJ2-3
V gene: TRBV7-9
D gene: TRBD1
clone size: .
CDR3 DNA: TGTGCCAGCAGCTTACCAGGGGGCAGGAGGACAGATACGCAGTATTTT
CDR3 protein: CASSLPGGRRTDTQYF

J gene: TRBJ2-5
V gene: TRBV7-3
D gene: .
clone size: .
CDR3 DNA: TGTGCCAGCAGCACACAGGTTCAAGAGACCCAGTACTTC
CDR3 protein: CASSTQVQETQYF

J gene: TRBJ1-2
V gene: TRBV2
D gene: .
clone size: .
CDR3 DNA: TGTGCCAGCGGCCAGGGGAATAACTATGGCTACACCTTC
CDR3 protein: CASGQGNNYGYTF

J gene: TRBJ2-2
V gene: TRBV19
D gene: TRBD2
clone size: .
CDR3 DNA: TGTGCCAGTAGAACACTGACCGGGACTAGCGATACAAACACCGGGGAGCTGTTTTTT
CDR3 protein: CASRTLTGTSDTNTGELFF

J gene: TRBJ1-1
V gene: TRBV6-5
D gene: .
clone size: .
CDR3 DNA: TGTGCCAGCAGTGCGACTGAAAACACTGAAGCTTTCTTT
CDR3 protein: CASSATENTEAFF

J gene: TRBJ1-1
V gene: TRBV6-1
D gene: .
clone size: .
CDR3 DNA: TGTGCCAGCAGTGAACAGAAGAACACTGAAGCTTTCTTT
CDR3 protein: CASSEQKNTEAFF

J gene: TRBJ2-3
V gene: TRBV7-3
D gene: .
clone size: few
CDR3 DNA: TGTGCCAGCAGCTTAAACGCCGAGGTTGATACGCAGTATTTT
CDR3 protein: CASSLNAEVDTQYF

J gene: TRBJ1-1
V gene: TRBV7-2
D gene: .
clone size: .
CDR3 DNA: TGTGCCAGCAGCCTGACCGGACAGATCACTGAAGCTTTCTTT
CDR3 protein: CASSLTGQITEAFF

J gene: TRBJ2-1
V gene: TRBV7-2
D gene: TRBD1
clone size: once
CDR3 DNA: TGTGCCAGCAGCTCCGGGACAGGGGGGCAGAGGTTCTTC
CDR3 protein: CASSSGTGGQRFF

J gene: TRBJ2-7
V gene: TRBV6-5
D gene: .
clone size: .
CDR3 DNA: TGTGCCAGCAGATCCGCCAGCAGCTCCTACGAGCAGTACTTC
CDR3 protein: CASRSASSSYEQYF

J gene: TRBJ2-7
V gene: TRBV7-2
D gene: .
clone size: .
CDR3 DNA: TGTGCCAGCAGCTTACGGGGGCCAGGGGCCTACGAGCAGTACTTC
CDR3 protein: CASSLRGPGAYEQYF

J gene: TRBJ2-5
V gene: TRBV21-1
D gene: .
clone size: medium-sized
CDR3 DNA: TGTGCCAGCAGCAAGGAGCGGGAGGGCGAATGCTATCGGGAGACCCAGTACTTC
CDR3 protein: CASSKEREGECYRETQYF

J gene: TRBJ1-5
V gene: TRBV7-2
D gene: .
clone size: .
CDR3 DNA: TGTGCCAGCAGCTTAAACGATCAGCCCCAGCATTTT
CDR3 protein: CASSLNDQPQHF

J gene: TRBJ2-7
V gene: TRBV5-8
D gene: TRBD2
clone size: .
CDR3 DNA: TGTGCCAGCAGCCTAGGTAGCGGGAGTATCTACGAGCAGTACTTC
CDR3 protein: CASSLGSGSIYEQYF

J gene: TRBJ1-6
V gene: TRBV18
D gene: .
clone size: .
CDR3 DNA: TGTGCCAGCTCACCACGCCAGGGTGGAAGCTCCTATAATTCACCCCTCCACTTT
CDR3 protein: CASSPRQGGSSYNSPLHF

J gene: TRBJ2-6
V gene: TRBV18
D gene: .
clone size: .
CDR3 DNA: TGTGCCAGCTCACCATCCGGGACCGGGGCCAACGTCCTGACTTTC
CDR3 protein: CASSPSGTGANVLTF

J gene: TRBJ2-1
V gene: TRBV7-6
D gene: TRBD2
clone size: .
CDR3 DNA: TGTGCCAGCAGCCAGCACTATCGAAGCGGGGGGTACAATGAGCAGTTCTTC
CDR3 protein: CASSQHYRSGGYNEQFF

J gene: TRBJ2-2
V gene: TRBV19
D gene: .
clone size: .
CDR3 DNA: TGTGCCACAATGCAGAGGAGGAACACCGGGGAGCTGTTTTTT
CDR3 protein: CATMQRRNTGELFF

J gene: TRBJ2-5
V gene: TRBV18
D gene: .
clone size: .
CDR3 DNA: TGTGCCAGCTCACCCGGGATGGAGACCCAGTACTTC
CDR3 protein: CASSPGMETQYF

J gene: TRBJ1-1
V gene: TRBV11-2
D gene: TRBD1
clone size: .
CDR3 DNA: TGTGCCAGCAGCCTCCCTAGGGCAGGGGGCGCGTTCCGGGCCACTGAAGCTTTCTTT
CDR3 protein: CASSLPRAGGAFRATEAFF

J gene: TRBJ2-6
V gene: TRBV10-3
D gene: .
clone size: .
CDR3 DNA: TGTGCCATCAGCCGACCGTACTCTGGGGCCAACGTCCTGACTTTC
CDR3 protein: CAISRPYSGANVLTF

J gene: TRBJ1-2
V gene: TRBV29-1
D gene: .
clone size: .
CDR3 DNA: TGCAGCGTTGGAGGCTACACCTTC
CDR3 protein: CSVGGYTF

J gene: TRBJ1-6
V gene: TRBV6-5
D gene: .
clone size: .
CDR3 DNA: TGTGCCAGCAGTTACACCTCAGACGTTTCGGATTCACCCCTCCACTTT
CDR3 protein: CASSYTSDVSDSPLHF

J gene: TRBJ2-5
V gene: TRBV12-5
D gene: .
clone size: .
CDR3 DNA: TGTGCTAGTGGTTCAGGGGCTTCGATTCAGTACTTC
CDR3 protein: CASGSGASIQYF

J gene: TRBJ2-7
V gene: TRBV6-1
D gene: .
clone size: .
CDR3 DNA: TGTGCCAGCAGTGTTAGCGGTCCCTACGAGCAGTACTTC
CDR3 protein: CASSVSGPYEQYF

J gene: TRBJ2-2
V gene: TRBV7-2
D gene: .
clone size: .
CDR3 DNA: TGTGCCAGCAGCTTGACCGGGACTCCCGGGGCCGGGGAGCTGTTTTTT
CDR3 protein: CASSLTGTPGAGELFF

J gene: TRBJ2-7
V gene: TRBV5-5
D gene: .
clone size: few
CDR3 DNA: TGTGCCAGCAGCTTGGCTCCCATGAGGAGGAGGGATCTCTCCTACGAGCAGTACTTC
CDR3 protein: CASSLAPMRRRDLSYEQYF

J gene: TRBJ2-5
V gene: TRBV5-1
D gene: TRBD1
clone size: .
CDR3 DNA: TGCGCCAGCAGCTGGACAGGCCCCCAAGAGACCCAGTACTTC
CDR3 protein: CASSWTGPQETQYF

J gene: TRBJ2-1
V gene: TRBV2
D gene: .
clone size: .
CDR3 DNA: TGTGCCAGCGGAGGTAGTACCGATGAGCAGTTCTTC
CDR3 protein: CASGGSTDEQFF

J gene: TRBJ2-5
V gene: TRBV15
D gene: .
clone size: .
CDR3 DNA: TGTGCCACCAGCAGACATTATCAAGAGACCCAGTACTTC
CDR3 protein: CATSRHYQETQYF

J gene: TRBJ2-1
V gene: TRBV7-3
D gene: .
clone size: once
CDR3 DNA: TGTGCCAGCAGCTTAACGTTCGGGGAGGAGCAGTTCTTC
CDR3 protein: CASSLTFGEEQFF

J gene: TRBJ1-5
V gene: TRBV18
D gene: TRBD1
clone size: .
CDR3 DNA: TGTGCCAGCCGACGAGGGACAGGGACCGATCAGCCCCAGCATTTT
CDR3 protein: CASRRGTGTDQPQHF

J gene: TRBJ2-3
V gene: TRBV13
D gene: .
clone size: .
CDR3 DNA: TGTGCCAGCAGCTCTAATAGCAGGTTTCGAGATAATACGCAGTATTTT
CDR3 protein: CASSSNSRFRDNTQYF